This TCR beta chain came from a study of blood T cell repertoires in COVID-19. At the level of the study: The study drew acute and convalescent COVID-19 samples from the United States, Italy and Spain. Nucleic acid was either cDNA or gDNA, and it came from T cells, B-cell-depleted T cells, or PBMCs.

A single count supports this clone. Germline values: CDR1 GTSNPN, CDR2 SVGIG (reference sequence). The V gene lost 3 bases and the J gene lost 6 bases, with 21 bases spanning the gap. This CDR3 contains 16 residues. Original methodology: Estimation of nucleated cell counts was performed using reference gene primer amplification. Profiling relied on immunoSEQ multiplex PCR, and the TCRdb table lists in-frame clones only, not all of them. Clone size and V and J calls were adopted from that table, with D and trimming inferred from the DNA. This table holds some 200,000 clones, over 75% found once. The chain uses TRBV30 and TRBJ1-5; D gene uncertain. The sample was peripheral blood. This clonotype originated in a middle-aged man with active or convalescent COVID-19. This chain's CDR3 is CAWSATPSVGGQPQHF. CDR3 in DNA: TGTGCCTGGAGCGCCACTCCCTCGGTCGGTGGTCAGCCCCAGCATTTT.